One sample yielded the 8 T cell receptor beta chains listed below, sequenced in a study of T cell repertoires in cytomegalovirus infection. TCRdb reprocessed the reads with MiXCR, giving one entry per CDR3 protein. Among some 500,000 distinct CDR3 sequences listed, around a third were seen once. Their antigens are not known. This specimen was cultured PBMCs, taken from culture after CMV antigen stimulation. The receptors shown here come from a human donor in good health (CMV status not recorded). Some clones in this sample may be carry-over from other donors' samples.

This sequence joins TRBV6-5 and TRBJ2-1; 11 bases agree with TRBD2. Unmatched junction bases numbered 13, after V lost 2 bases and J lost 7 bases. CDR3 length equals 18 residues. CDR1 MNHEY and CDR2 SVGAGI come from the germline V gene. This chain's CDR3 is CASSYGLAGRVGGNEQFF. DNA of the CDR3: TGTGCCAGCAGTTACGGACTAGCGGGCCGCGTGGGGGGGAATGAGCAGTTCTTC.

In DNA, the CDR3 is TGTGCCAGCAGCTTCCGGGACAGGGACCCTCTTGGGCAGTACTTC. Amino acid sequence: CASSFRDRDPLGQYF. This chain links TRBV7-2 with TRBJ2-7; TRBD1 agrees at 9 bases. Looked up from germline, CDR1 is SGHTA and CDR2 is FQGNSA. The CDR3 is made up of 15 amino acids. Trimming cost V 3 bases and J 9 bases; bases outside gene matches: 12.

This clonotype was detected a few times. The chain recombines TRBV12-3 or TRBV12-4 with TRBJ2-7; tentatively, D is TRBD1 (6 bases). Trimming cost V 6 bases and J 7 bases, with 13 bases left between them. The length of the CDR3 is 12 residues. CDR3 DNA: TGTGCCAGCAGCCTGGACAGTCGGGAGCAGTACTTC. Translating it yields CASSLDSREQYF.

This chain uses TRBV20-1 with TRBJ2-1; maybe TRBD1 (6 bases). V was cut by 3 bases and J by 6 bases, with 9 bases left in between. Per the germline V gene, CDR1 is DFQATT and CDR2 is SNEGSKA (reference sequence). This CDR3 has 12 residues. The DNA of the CDR3 is TGCAGTGCTAGGCCCAGGGGCAATGAGCAGTTCTTC. It specifies CSARPRGNEQFF.

This clonotype was recorded many times. V and J are TRBV7-2 and TRBJ1-2, with a weak D call TRBD1 (6 bases). V was pared by 5 bases and J by 1 base, with 11 bases between. The CDR3 sequence is 14 residues long. Germline V gene lookup returns CDR1 SGHTA and CDR2 FQGNSA. This CDR3 is CASSMTGFNYGYTF. As DNA, the CDR3 is TGTGCCAGCAGCATGACAGGATTTAACTATGGCTACACCTTC.

This chain uses TRBV11-2 with TRBJ2-5; D possibly corresponds to TRBD2 (5 bases). The V end was cut by 0 bases, the J end by 5 bases, with 10 bases between. The CDR3 has 14 residues. The germline CDR1 and CDR2 sequences are SGHAT and FQNNGV. CDR3 amino acids: CASSLDSSWETQYF. In DNA, the CDR3 is TGTGCCAGCAGCTTAGATTCTAGCTGGGAGACCCAGTACTTC.

Concerning this clonotype: This could be a read error, since a much larger clone is one nucleotide away. The chain joins TRBV7-8 to TRBJ2-2; D may be TRBD2 (6 bases). Germline V lookup: CDR1 SGHVS, CDR2 FQNEAQ. The CDR3 extends over 16 amino acids. The CDR3 sequence is CASSLEGLVNTGGLFF. The CDR3 region has the DNA TGTGCCAGCAGCCTGGAGGGCCTAGTTAACACCGGGGGGCTGTTTTTT.

This clonotype was recorded many times. The chain uses TRBV27 and TRBJ1-2; D gene ambiguous. Germline V gene sequence: CDR1 MNHEY, CDR2 SMNVEV (reference sequence). Between the trimmed V and J ends, which lost 0 bases and 5 bases, there was a span of 7 bases. The CDR3 is 13 residues long. CDR3 protein: CASSLSREYGYTF. CDR3 sequence (DNA): TGTGCCAGCAGTTTATCCCGGGAGTATGGCTACACCTTC.